What follows are 6 T cell receptor beta chains derived from one specimen sequenced in a study of OX40 agonist ivuxolimab in advanced cancers. The repertoire was sequenced with immunoSEQ multiplex PCR; TCRdb's copy has only in-frame clones and lacks some. The sample yields around 20,000 clones, approximately 83% seen once. The source was CD4+ or CD8+ T cells sorted from blood, collected in a trial of the OX40 agonist ivuxolimab. Receptor source: an adult with an advanced solid tumor such as melanoma, head and neck, liver or kidney cancer.

The gene calls are TRBV7-6 and TRBJ1-2; unclear D gene. CDR3 length: 14 residues. The ends were cut back, 6 bases at V and 2 bases at J, with 13 bases in the middle. Per germline, CDR1 SGHVS and CDR2 FNYEAQ. CDR3 in DNA: TGTGCCAGCAGTGGAGGAGGAGTCAACTATGGCTACACCTTC. Amino acids: CASSGGGVNYGYTF.

The chain has TRBV30 and TRBJ2-7; D may be TRBD2 (5 bases). Germline V gene lookup returns CDR1 GTSNPN and CDR2 SVGIG (reference sequence). The CDR3 is 11 residues long. The CDR3 loop is CAYLWAGEQYF. The CDR3 nucleotides read TGTGCGTATCTCTGGGCGGGCGAGCAGTACTTC.

The chain joins TRBV5-4 to TRBJ2-7; 7 bases match TRBD1. The V gene end was trimmed by 4 bases and the J gene end by 1 base; junction bases not matched to a gene: 8. CDR3 length: 15 amino acids. CDR1 and CDR2 from the germline V gene are SGHNT and YYREEE (reference sequence). CDR3 protein: CASSQGQTVSYEQYF. The CDR3 DNA reads TGTGCCAGCAGCCAGGGACAGACCGTTTCCTACGAGCAGTACTTC.

The chain employs TRBV7-3 and TRBJ2-5; 8 bases fit TRBD1. Germline CDR1 is SGHTA and CDR2 is FQGTGA. With 4 bases clipped from V and 5 bases from J, the junction kept 6 bases outside the gene matches. CDR3 length: 14 residues. The CDR3 DNA reads TGTGCCAGCAGCTACTCAGGGGGCCTGGAGACCCAGTACTTC. Its translation is CASSYSGGLETQYF. Supplemented by reference TRBV7-3 and TRBJ2-5, the full variable domain reads GAGVSQTPSNKVTEKGKYVELRCDPISGHTALYWYRQSLGQGPEFLIYFQGTGAADDSGLPNDRFFAVRPEGSVSTLKIQRTERGDSAVYLCASSYSGGLETQYFGPGTRLLVL.

The chain uses TRBV5-4 and TRBJ2-7; 11 nucleotides agree with TRBD1. V gave up 4 bases and J gave up 2 bases; unmatched junction bases: 8. CDR3 length equals 16 residues. The germline V gene encodes CDR1 SGHNT and CDR2 YYREEE (reference sequence). This CDR3 reads CASSLPGTGGPYEQYF. DNA for the CDR3: TGTGCCAGCAGCCTCCCGGGGACAGGGGGGCCCTACGAGCAGTACTTC.

This chain joins TRBV4-1 and TRBJ2-7, with 7 positions matching TRBD1. The J segment lost 3 bases and the V segment lost 5 bases, leaving 10 bases of the junction unmatched. Germline CDR1 reads MGHRA; CDR2 reads YSYEKL. The CDR3 totals 15 residues. CDR3 amino acids: CASSTRTGASYEQYF. CDR3 in DNA: TGCGCCAGCAGCACCCGGACAGGAGCCAGCTACGAGCAGTACTTC.